This TCR beta chain was sequenced during a study of blood T cell repertoires in COVID-19. Study in general: The United States, Italy and Spain supplied acute and convalescent COVID-19 samples. From T cells, B-cell-depleted T cells, or PBMCs came the material, which was cDNA or gDNA.

This clone was seen a few times. The authors' processing: Amplifying reference gene primers gave estimates of nucleated cell counts. The protocol was immunoSEQ multiplex PCR, while the TCRdb copy is restricted to in-frame clones and leaves out a portion. D and trimming were read from the DNA, whereas the V and J calls and clone size are those reported in that table. In the table there are fewer than 60,000 clones, roughly 84% of which are singletons. The CDR3 runs 14 residues. CDR1 and CDR2 from the germline V gene are SGHRS and YFSETQ. The V gene lost 4 bases and the J gene lost 0 bases, with 11 bases spanning the gap.

The TCR originated in a woman older than 75 with acute or convalescent COVID-19. This chain links TRBV5-1 with TRBJ2-7, with a weak D call TRBD2 (5 bases). Specimen: peripheral blood. The CDR3 sequence: CASSREGSSYEQYF. The CDR3 DNA sequence: TGCGCCAGCAGCAGAGAGGGAAGCTCCTACGAGCAGTACTTC.